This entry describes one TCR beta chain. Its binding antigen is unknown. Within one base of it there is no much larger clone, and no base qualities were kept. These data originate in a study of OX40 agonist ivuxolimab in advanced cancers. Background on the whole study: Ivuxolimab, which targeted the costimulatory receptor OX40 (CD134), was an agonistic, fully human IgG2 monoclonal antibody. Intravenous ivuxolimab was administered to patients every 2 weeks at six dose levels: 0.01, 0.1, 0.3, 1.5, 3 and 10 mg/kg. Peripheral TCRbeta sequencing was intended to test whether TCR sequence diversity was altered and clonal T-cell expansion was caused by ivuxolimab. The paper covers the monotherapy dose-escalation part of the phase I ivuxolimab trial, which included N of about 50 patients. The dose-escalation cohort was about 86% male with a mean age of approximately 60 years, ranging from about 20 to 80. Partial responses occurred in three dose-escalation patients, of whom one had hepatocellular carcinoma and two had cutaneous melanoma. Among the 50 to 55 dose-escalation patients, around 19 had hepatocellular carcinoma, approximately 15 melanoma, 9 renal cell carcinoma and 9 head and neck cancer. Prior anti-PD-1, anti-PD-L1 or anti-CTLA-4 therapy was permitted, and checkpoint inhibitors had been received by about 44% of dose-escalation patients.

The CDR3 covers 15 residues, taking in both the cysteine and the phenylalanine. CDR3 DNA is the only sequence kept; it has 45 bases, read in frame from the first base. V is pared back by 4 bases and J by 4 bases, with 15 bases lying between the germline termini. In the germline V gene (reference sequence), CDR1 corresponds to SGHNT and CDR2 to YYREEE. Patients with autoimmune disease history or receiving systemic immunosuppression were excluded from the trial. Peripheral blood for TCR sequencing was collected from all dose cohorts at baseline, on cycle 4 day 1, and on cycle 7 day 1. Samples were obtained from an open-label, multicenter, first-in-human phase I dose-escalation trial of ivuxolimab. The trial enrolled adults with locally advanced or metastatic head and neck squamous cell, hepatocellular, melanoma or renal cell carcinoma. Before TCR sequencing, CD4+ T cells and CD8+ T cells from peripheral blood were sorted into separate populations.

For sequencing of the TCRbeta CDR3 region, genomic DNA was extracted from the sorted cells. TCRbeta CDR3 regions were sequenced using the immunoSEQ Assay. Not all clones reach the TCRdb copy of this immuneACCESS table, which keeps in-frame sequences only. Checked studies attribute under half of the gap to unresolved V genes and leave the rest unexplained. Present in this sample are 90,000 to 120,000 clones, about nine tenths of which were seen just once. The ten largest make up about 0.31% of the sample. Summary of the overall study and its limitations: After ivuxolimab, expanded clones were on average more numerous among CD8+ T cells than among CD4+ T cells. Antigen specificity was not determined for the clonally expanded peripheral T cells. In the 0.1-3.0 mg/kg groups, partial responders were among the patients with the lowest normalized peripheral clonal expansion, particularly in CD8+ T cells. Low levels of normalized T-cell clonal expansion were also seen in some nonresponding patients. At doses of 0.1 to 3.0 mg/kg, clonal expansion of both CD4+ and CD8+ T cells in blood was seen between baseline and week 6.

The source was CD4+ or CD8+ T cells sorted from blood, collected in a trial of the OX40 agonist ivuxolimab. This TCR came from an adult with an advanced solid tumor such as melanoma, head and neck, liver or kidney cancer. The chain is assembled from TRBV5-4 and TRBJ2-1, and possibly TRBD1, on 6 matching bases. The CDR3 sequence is CASSTTGTPYNEQFF. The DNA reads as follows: TGTGCCAGCAGCACGACCGGGACACCTTACAATGAGCAGTTCTTC. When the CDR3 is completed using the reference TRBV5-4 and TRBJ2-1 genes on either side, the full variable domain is ETGVTQSPTHLIKTRGQQVTLRCSSQSGHNTVSWYQQALGQGPQFIFQYYREEENGRGNFPPRFSGLQFPNYSSELNVNALELDDSALYLCASSTTGTPYNEQFFGPGTRLTVL.